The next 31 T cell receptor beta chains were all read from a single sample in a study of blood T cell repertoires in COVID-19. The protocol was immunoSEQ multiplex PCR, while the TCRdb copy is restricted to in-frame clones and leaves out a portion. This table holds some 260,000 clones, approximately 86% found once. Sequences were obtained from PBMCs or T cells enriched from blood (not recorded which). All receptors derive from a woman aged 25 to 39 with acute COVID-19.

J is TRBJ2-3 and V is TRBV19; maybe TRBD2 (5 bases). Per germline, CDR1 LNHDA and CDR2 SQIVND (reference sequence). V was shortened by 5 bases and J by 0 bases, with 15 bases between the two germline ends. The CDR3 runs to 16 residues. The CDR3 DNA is TGTGCCAGTAGTGTTGTAGCGCGCACTAGCACAGATACGCAGTATTTT. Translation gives CASSVVARTSTDTQYF.

For the CDR3, the DNA is TGTGCCAGCTTCCAAATCCCGGGACAGGGCCCCACAGCTAACTATGGCTACACCTTC. Protein product: CASFQIPGQGPTANYGYTF. V gene TRBV5-6 combines with J gene TRBJ1-2; TRBD1 matches at 9 bases. The CDR3 length is 19 residues. From germline, CDR1 is SGHDT and CDR2 YYEEEE. The V and J ends lost 7 bases and 0 bases, in that order; junction bases with no gene match: 19.

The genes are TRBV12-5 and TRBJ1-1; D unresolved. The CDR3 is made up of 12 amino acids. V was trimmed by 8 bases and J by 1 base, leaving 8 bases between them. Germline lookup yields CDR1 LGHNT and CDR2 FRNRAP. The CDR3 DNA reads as TGTGCTAGTTGGCAACAGAACACTGAAGCTTTCTTT. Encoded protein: CASWQQNTEAFF.

CDR3 nucleotides: TGTGCCAGCAGTTTAATACAGGCCTACGAGCAGTACTTC. Its protein product is CASSLIQAYEQYF. The V and J genes are TRBV28 and TRBJ2-7; possibly TRBD1 for D (5 bases). Per the germline V gene, CDR1 is MDHEN and CDR2 is SYDVKM. The CDR3 length is 13 residues. V lost 2 bases and J 2 bases, leaving 7 bases between the germline ends.

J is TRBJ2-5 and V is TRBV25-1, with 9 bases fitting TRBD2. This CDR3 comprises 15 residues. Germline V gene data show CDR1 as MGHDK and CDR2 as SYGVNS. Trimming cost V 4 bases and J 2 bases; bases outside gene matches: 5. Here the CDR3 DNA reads TGTGCCAGCAGTGGAAGCGGGGGGCCACAAGAGACCCAGTACTTC. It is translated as CASSGSGGPQETQYF.

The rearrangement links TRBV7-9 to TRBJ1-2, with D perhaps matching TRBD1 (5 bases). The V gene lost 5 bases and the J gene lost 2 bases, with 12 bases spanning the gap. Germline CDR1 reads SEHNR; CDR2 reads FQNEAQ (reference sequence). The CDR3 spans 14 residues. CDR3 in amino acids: CASSPSGGNYGYTF. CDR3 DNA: TGTGCCAGCAGCCCTTCGGGGGGGAACTATGGCTACACCTTC.

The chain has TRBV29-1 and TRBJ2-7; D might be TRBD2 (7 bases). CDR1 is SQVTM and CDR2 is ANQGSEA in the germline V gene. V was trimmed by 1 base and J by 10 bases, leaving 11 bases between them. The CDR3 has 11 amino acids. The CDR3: CSVEGGGPQYF. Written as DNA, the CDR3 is TGCAGCGTTGAAGGGGGGGGGCCCCAGTACTTC.

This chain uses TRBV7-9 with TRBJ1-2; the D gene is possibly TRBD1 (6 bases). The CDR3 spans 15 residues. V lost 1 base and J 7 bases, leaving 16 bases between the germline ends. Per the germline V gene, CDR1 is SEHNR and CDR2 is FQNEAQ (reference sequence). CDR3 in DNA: TGTGCCAGCAGCTTAGTACCAGGGGCATTCGGTGGCTACACCTTC. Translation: CASSLVPGAFGGYTF.

CDR3 protein: CASSYNSNYGYTF. In DNA, the CDR3 is TGCGCCAGCAGCTACAACAGTAACTATGGCTACACCTTC. The rearrangement links TRBV5-1 to TRBJ1-2; D uncertain. Per germline, CDR1 SGHRS and CDR2 YFSETQ. V lost 3 bases, J lost 1 base, and 7 bases lay in between. The CDR3 contains 13 residues.

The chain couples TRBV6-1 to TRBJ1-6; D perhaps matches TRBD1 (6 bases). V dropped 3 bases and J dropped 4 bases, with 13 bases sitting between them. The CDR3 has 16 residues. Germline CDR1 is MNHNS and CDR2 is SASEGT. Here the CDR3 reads CASSDRGSGYNSPLHF. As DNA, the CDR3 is TGTGCCAGCAGTGACAGGGGATCGGGGTATAATTCACCCCTCCACTTT.

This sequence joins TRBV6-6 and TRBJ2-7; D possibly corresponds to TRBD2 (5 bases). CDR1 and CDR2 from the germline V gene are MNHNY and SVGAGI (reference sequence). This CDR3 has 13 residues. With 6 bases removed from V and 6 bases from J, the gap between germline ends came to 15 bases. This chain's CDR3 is CASRACGECEQYF. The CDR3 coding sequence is TGTGCCAGCAGGGCATGTGGGGAGTGCGAGCAGTACTTC.

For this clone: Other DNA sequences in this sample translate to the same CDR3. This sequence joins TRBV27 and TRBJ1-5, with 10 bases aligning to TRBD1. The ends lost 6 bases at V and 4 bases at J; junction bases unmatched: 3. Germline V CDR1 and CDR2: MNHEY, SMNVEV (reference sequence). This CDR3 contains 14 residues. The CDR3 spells CASSRDRGNQPQHF. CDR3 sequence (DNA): TGTGCCAGCAGCCGGGACAGGGGAAATCAGCCCCAGCATTTT.

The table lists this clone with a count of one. Here the CDR3 reads CASMMTEINYGYTF. In DNA, the CDR3 is TGTGCCAGTATGATGACAGAAATTAACTATGGCTACACCTTC. The rearrangement uses TRBV19 and TRBJ1-2, with a tentative D call TRBD1 (5 bases). The V gene's germline CDR1 is LNHDA and CDR2 SQIVND (reference sequence). The CDR3 runs to 14 residues. V lost 7 bases to trimming and J lost 1 base, with 13 bases between them. The complete variable domain, with remaining parts taken from reference TRBV19 and TRBJ1-2, reads DGGITQSPKYLFRKEGQNVTLSCEQNLNHDAMYWYRQDPGQGLRLIYYSQIVNDFQKGDIAEGYSVSREKKESFPLTVTSAQKNPTAFYLCASMMTEINYGYTFGSGTRLTVV.

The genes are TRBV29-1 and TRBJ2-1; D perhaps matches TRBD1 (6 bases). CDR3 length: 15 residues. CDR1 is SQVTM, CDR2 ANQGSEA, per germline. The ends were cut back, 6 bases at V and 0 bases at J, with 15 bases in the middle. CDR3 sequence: CSVALGASSYNEQFF. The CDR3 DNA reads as TGCAGCGTCGCTTTGGGGGCGAGCTCCTACAATGAGCAGTTCTTC.

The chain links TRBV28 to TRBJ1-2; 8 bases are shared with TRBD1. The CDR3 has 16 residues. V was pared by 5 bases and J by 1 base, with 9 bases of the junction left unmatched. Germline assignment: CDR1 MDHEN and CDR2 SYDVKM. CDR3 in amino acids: CASSPPTGALNYGYTF. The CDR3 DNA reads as TGTGCCAGCAGTCCTCCGACAGGGGCCCTTAACTATGGCTACACCTTC.

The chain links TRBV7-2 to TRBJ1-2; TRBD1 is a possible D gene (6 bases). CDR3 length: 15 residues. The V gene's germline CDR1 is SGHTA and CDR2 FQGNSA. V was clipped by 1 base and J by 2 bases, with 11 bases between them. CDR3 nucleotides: TGTGCCAGCAGCTTAGTAGACGGACAGAACTATGGCTACACCTTC. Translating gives CASSLVDGQNYGYTF.

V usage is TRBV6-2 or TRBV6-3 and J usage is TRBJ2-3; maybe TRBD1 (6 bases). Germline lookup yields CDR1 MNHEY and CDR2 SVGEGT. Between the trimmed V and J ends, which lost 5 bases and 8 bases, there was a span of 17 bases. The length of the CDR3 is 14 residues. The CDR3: CASSQTRTESTQYF. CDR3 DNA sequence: TGTGCCAGCAGTCAAACCCGGACAGAGTCTACGCAGTATTTT.

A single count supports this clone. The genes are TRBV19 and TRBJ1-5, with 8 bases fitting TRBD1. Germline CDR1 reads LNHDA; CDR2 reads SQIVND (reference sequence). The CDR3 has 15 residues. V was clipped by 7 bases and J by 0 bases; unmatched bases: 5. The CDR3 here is CASNNDRGSNQPQHF. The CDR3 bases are TGTGCCAGTAATAATGACAGGGGTAGCAATCAGCCCCAGCATTTT.

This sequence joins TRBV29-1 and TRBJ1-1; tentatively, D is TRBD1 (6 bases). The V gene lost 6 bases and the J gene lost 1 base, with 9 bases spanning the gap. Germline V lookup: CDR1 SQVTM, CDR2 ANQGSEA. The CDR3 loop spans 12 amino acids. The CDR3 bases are TGCAGCGTCGTCAGGGGGAACACTGAAGCTTTCTTT. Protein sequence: CSVVRGNTEAFF.

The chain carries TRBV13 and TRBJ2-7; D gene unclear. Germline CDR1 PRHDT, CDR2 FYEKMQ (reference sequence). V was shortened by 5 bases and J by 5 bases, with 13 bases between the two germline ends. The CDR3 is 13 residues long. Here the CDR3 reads CASSPLRGDEQYF. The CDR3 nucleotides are TGTGCCAGCAGCCCCCTTCGCGGCGACGAGCAGTACTTC.

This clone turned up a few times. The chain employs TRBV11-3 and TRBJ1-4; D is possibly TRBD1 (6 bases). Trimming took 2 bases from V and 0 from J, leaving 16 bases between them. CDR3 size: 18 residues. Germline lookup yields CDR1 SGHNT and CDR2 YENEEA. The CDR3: CASSLPRGHNATNEKLFF. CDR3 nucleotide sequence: TGTGCCAGCAGCTTACCCCGGGGACATAATGCAACTAATGAAAAACTGTTTTTT.

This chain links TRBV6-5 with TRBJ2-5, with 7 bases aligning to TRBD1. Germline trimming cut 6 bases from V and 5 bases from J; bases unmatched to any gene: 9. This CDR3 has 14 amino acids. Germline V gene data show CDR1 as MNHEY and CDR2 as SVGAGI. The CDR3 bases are TGTGCCAGCAGGGAGACGACAGGGTCGGAGACCCAGTACTTC. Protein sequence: CASRETTGSETQYF.

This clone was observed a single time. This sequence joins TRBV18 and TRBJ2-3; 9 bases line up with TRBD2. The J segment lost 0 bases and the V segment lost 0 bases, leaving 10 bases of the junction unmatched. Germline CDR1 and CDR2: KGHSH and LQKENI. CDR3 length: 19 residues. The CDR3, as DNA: TGTGCCAGCTCACCACCTAAAGCGGGGGGTCTTGGGAGCACAGATACGCAGTATTTT. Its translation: CASSPPKAGGLGSTDTQYF. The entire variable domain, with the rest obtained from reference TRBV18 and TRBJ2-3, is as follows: NAGVMQNPRHLVRRRGQEARLRCSPMKGHSHVYWYRQLPEEGLKFMVYLQKENIIDESGMPKERFSAEFPKEGPSILRIQQVVRGDSAAYFCASSPPKAGGLGSTDTQYFGPGTRLTVL.

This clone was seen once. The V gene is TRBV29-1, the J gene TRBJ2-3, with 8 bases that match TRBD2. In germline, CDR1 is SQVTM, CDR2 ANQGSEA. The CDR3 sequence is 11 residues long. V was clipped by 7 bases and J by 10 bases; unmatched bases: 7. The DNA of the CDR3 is TGCAGCGGGAATAGCGGGATGGCGCAGTATTTT. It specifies CSGNSGMAQYF.

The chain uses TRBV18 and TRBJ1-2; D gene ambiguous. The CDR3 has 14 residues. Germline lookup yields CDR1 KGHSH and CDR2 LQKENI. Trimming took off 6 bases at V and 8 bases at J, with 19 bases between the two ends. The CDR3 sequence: CASSVDQVLHGYTF. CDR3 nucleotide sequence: TGTGCCAGCTCCGTAGACCAGGTCCTCCACGGCTACACCTTC.

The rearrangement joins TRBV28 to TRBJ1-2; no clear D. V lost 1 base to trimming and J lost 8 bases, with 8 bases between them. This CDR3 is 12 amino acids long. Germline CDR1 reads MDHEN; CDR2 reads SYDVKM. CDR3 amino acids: CASSLFGVGYTF. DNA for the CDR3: TGTGCCAGCAGTTTATTCGGGGTCGGCTACACCTTC.

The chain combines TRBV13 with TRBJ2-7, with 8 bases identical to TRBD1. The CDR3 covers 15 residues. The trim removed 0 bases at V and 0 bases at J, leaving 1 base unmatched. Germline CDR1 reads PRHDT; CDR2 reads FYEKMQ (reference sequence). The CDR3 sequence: CASSLGGTGSYEQYF. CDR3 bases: TGTGCCAGCAGCTTAGGGGGGACAGGCTCCTACGAGCAGTACTTC.

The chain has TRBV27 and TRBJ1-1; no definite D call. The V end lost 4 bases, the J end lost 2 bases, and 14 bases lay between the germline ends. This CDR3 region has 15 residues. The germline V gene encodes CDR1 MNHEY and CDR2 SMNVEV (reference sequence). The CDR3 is CASSSIQYSNTEAFF. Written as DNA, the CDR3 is TGTGCCAGCAGTTCCATCCAGTATTCCAACACTGAAGCTTTCTTT.

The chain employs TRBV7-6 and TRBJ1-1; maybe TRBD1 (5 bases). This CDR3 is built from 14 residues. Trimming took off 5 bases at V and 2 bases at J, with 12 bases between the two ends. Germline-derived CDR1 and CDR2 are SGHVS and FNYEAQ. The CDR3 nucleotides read TGTGCCAGCAGCCCCGGGGGACCTAACACTGAAGCTTTCTTT. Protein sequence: CASSPGGPNTEAFF.

The DNA of the CDR3 is TGTGCCAGTATCAAACAGGGGGGCACCGGGGAGCTGTTTTTT. Residues: CASIKQGGTGELFF. The genes are TRBV19 and TRBJ2-2, with TRBD1 matching 8 bases. J was trimmed by 4 bases and V by 7 bases; bases with no gene match: 5. This CDR3 is 14 amino acids long. CDR1 is LNHDA and CDR2 is SQIVND in the germline V gene (reference sequence). The whole variable domain, remainder taken from reference TRBV19 and TRBJ2-2, is DGGITQSPKYLFRKEGQNVTLSCEQNLNHDAMYWYRQDPGQGLRLIYYSQIVNDFQKGDIAEGYSVSREKKESFPLTVTSAQKNPTAFYLCASIKQGGTGELFFGEGSRLTVL.

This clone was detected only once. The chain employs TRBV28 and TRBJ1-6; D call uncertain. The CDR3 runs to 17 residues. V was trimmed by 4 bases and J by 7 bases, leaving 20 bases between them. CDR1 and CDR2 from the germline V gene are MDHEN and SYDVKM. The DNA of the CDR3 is TGTGCCAGCAGTTCCGCCGGGCAGGCCGCGGGGAATTCACCCCTCCACTTT. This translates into CASSSAGQAAGNSPLHF.